This is a list of T cell receptor beta chains from one sample in a study of blood T cell repertoires in COVID-19. Profiling relied on immunoSEQ multiplex PCR, and the TCRdb table lists in-frame clones only, not all of them. The sample yields some 150,000 clones, 85% to 90% seen once. Sequenced input: peripheral blood. All receptors derive from a woman in her thirties or forties with acute or convalescent COVID-19. The CDR3 runs from the conserved cysteine through the conserved F or W. A D gene is named only where the DNA matches it firmly.

d_call j_call v_call cdr3_nt cdr3_aa
TRBD2 TRBJ2-3 TRBV7-3 TGTGCCAGCAGCTTATTCGGGACTAGTTTGGGTACGCAGTATTTT CASSLFGTSLGTQYF
- TRBJ2-2 TRBV15 TGTGCCACCAGCCTCACACGCAGCGGGGAGCTGTTTTTT CATSLTRSGELFF
TRBD2 TRBJ2-7 TRBV14 TGTGCCAGCAGCCAGCTACTAGCGGGGGGGCCAACCTACGAGCAGTACTTC CASSQLLAGGPTYEQYF
- TRBJ2-7 TRBV28 TGTGCCAGCAGGGACAAAGGTTACGAGCAGTACTTC CASRDKGYEQYF
TRBD2 TRBJ2-6 TRBV10-3 TGTGCCATCAGTGAGTCGGTAGCGGGGGGGCCTGGGGCCAACGTCCTGACTTTC CAISESVAGGPGANVLTF
TRBD1 TRBJ1-2 TRBV9 TGTGCCAGCAGCGTAGAGGGCACAGGGGCCGGCTATGGCTACACCTTC CASSVEGTGAGYGYTF
TRBD2 TRBJ2-7 TRBV10-3 TGTGCCATCAGCCCACTAGCGGGGGGGTCTTACGAGCAGTACTTC CAISPLAGGSYEQYF
TRBD1 TRBJ2-3 TRBV7-8 TGTGCCAGCAGCGAGACAGGGGCCGATACGCAGTATTTT CASSETGADTQYF
- TRBJ2-7 TRBV19 TGTGCCAGTAGTAATCCGGGGGCCTACGAGCAGTACTTC CASSNPGAYEQYF
- TRBJ2-3 TRBV2 TGTGCCAGCATCCCGGAGAGCACAGATACGCAGTATTTT CASIPESTDTQYF
- TRBJ2-5 TRBV7-9 TGTGCCAGCAGCTTAGCAGCCCAAGAGACCCAGTACTTC CASSLAAQETQYF
TRBD1 TRBJ1-1 TRBV18 TGTGCCAGCTCACCTCGGACAGGATACCCTATGAACACTGAAGCTTTCTTT CASSPRTGYPMNTEAFF